These 21 T cell receptor beta chains were sequenced from one sample in a study of T-cell memory formation after mild COVID-19. TCRdb redid the calling of the 5' RACE reads with MiXCR, one entry per CDR3 protein. Here the sample spans roughly 450,000 distinct CDR3 sequences, 15% to 20% being singletons. Sequenced input: PBMCs or a T cell subset sorted from them (not recorded which). These receptors originate from an adult woman who had mild COVID-19 (a few samples of this study predate the infection). Cell type and time point are not known.

There are a few counts of this clonotype. The chain recombines TRBV29-1 with TRBJ2-5, with D perhaps being TRBD1 or TRBD2 (5 bases each). CDR3 length equals 12 residues. CDR1 is SQVTM, CDR2 ANQGSEA, per germline. The V end lost 5 bases, the J end lost 3 bases, and 10 bases lay between the germline ends. The CDR3 reads CSVSGTEETQYF. The DNA for the CDR3 is TGCAGCGTTTCCGGGACGGAAGAGACCCAGTACTTC.

The chain is built from TRBV12-3 or TRBV12-4 and TRBJ1-1; TRBD1 matches 8 bases. This CDR3 contains 15 residues. The V gene end was trimmed by 3 bases and the J gene end by 4 bases; junction bases not matched to a gene: 7. The CDR3 sequence: CASSFSTGDFTEAFF. The CDR3, as DNA: TGTGCCAGCAGTTTCTCGACAGGGGATTTCACTGAAGCTTTCTTT.

This clonotype was observed a handful of times. The J gene is TRBJ2-2, the V gene TRBV29-1; D remains unclear. Trimming cost V 7 bases and J 0 bases, with 9 bases left between them. Germline V gene sequence: CDR1 SQVTM, CDR2 ANQGSEA. There are 13 residues in the CDR3. The CDR3 region is CSAWTANTGELFF. The CDR3 DNA sequence: TGCAGCGCCTGGACGGCGAACACCGGGGAGCTGTTTTTT.

V is TRBV6-2 or TRBV6-3 and J is TRBJ2-7; TRBD1 agrees at 10 bases. V was clipped by 5 bases and J by 5 bases; unmatched bases: 15. The CDR3 is 17 residues long. Looked up from germline, CDR1 is MNHEY and CDR2 is SVGEGT. The CDR3 loop is CASSRNRPGTGANEQYF. The CDR3 bases are TGTGCCAGCAGTCGAAACCGCCCCGGGACAGGGGCAAACGAGCAGTACTTC.

Many counts were recorded for this clonotype. This chain uses TRBV9 with TRBJ2-7; TRBD2 is a possible D gene (6 bases). The germline V gene has CDR1 SGDLS and CDR2 YYNGEE. The CDR3 extends over 15 amino acids. V lost 0 bases and J lost 5, with 15 bases in between. The CDR3 spells CASSVGSLANDEQYF. In nucleotides, the CDR3 is TGTGCCAGCAGCGTAGGTTCACTAGCTAACGACGAGCAGTACTTC.

This clonotype was seen more than once but under ten times. The CDR3 reads CSVGVRGTEAFF. The CDR3 region has the DNA TGCAGCGTAGGGGTAAGGGGCACTGAAGCTTTCTTT. The V and J genes are TRBV29-1 and TRBJ1-1; weak D call: TRBD1 (5 bases). The CDR3 contains 12 residues. V dropped 6 bases and J dropped 4 bases, with 12 bases sitting between them. CDR1 is SQVTM, CDR2 ANQGSEA, per germline.

Only a few counts were recorded for this clonotype. The chain recombines TRBV12-3 or TRBV12-4 with TRBJ2-3; 7 bases fit TRBD2. The V and J ends lost 3 bases and 2 bases, in that order; junction bases with no gene match: 5. The CDR3 is 15 amino acids. DNA for the CDR3: TGTGCCAGCAGTTTCCGACTAGCCCCCACAGATACGCAGTATTTT. Translating it yields CASSFRLAPTDTQYF.

This chain connects TRBV7-6 to TRBJ2-1, with D perhaps assigned TRBD1 or TRBD2 (6 bases each). Per the germline V gene, CDR1 is SGHVS and CDR2 is FNYEAQ. The CDR3 extends over 15 amino acids. V shed 0 bases and J shed 5 bases, with 11 bases lying between them. DNA of the CDR3: TGTGCCAGCAGCTTAGCAGGGGGGTATAACAATGAGCAGTTCTTC. Amino acids: CASSLAGGYNNEQFF. The complete variable domain, with remaining parts taken from reference TRBV7-6 and TRBJ2-1, reads GAGVSQSPRYKVTKRGQDVALRCDPISGHVSLYWYRQALGQGPEFLTYFNYEAQQDKSGLPNDRFSAERPEGSISTLTIQRTEQRDSAMYRCASSLAGGYNNEQFFGPGTRLTVL.

This clonotype occurred a few times. The rearrangement joins TRBV10-3 to TRBJ2-7; TRBD2 matches at 7 bases. The germline gives CDR1 ENHRY, CDR2 SYGVKD. There are 14 residues in the CDR3. The V segment lost 7 bases and the J segment 6 bases; nucleotides outside the gene matches: 12. As DNA, the CDR3 is TGTGCCATCACGCCGGGAGGCAGGGCGTCCGAGCAGTACTTC. As protein: CAITPGGRASEQYF.

The chain employs TRBV18 and TRBJ2-1; D possibly corresponds to TRBD1 (6 bases). The CDR3 has 17 amino acids. The V end lost 0 bases, the J end lost 2 bases, and 14 bases lay between the germline ends. CDR1 and CDR2 from the germline V gene are KGHSH and LQKENI. The CDR3 here is CASSPPGAENAYNEQFF. The DNA of the CDR3 is TGTGCCAGCTCACCACCGGGGGCAGAGAATGCCTACAATGAGCAGTTCTTC.

This chain links TRBV2 with TRBJ2-5; perhaps D is TRBD1 or TRBD2 (5 bases each). The V gene lost 4 bases and the J gene lost 2 bases, with 14 bases spanning the gap. This CDR3 spans 15 amino acids. The V gene's germline CDR1 is SNHLY and CDR2 FYNNEI. The CDR3 DNA reads as TGTGCCAGCAGTGCGCTGGGACCGCGTCAAGAGACCCAGTACTTC. It encodes CASSALGPRQETQYF.

The chain joins TRBV2 to TRBJ2-2, with 8 bases aligning to TRBD2. V was clipped by 3 bases and J by 3 bases; unmatched bases: 3. The CDR3 length is 15 residues. Looked up from germline, CDR1 is SNHLY and CDR2 is FYNNEI. CDR3 DNA sequence: TGTGCCAGCAGTGAGGTAGCGGGACACACCGGGGAGCTGTTTTTT. Its translation: CASSEVAGHTGELFF.

The CDR3 coding sequence is TGTGCCAGCAGTTTAGCTGTCGCCACAGATACGCAGTATTTT. It translates to CASSLAVATDTQYF. The rearrangement joins TRBV27 to TRBJ2-3; D is ambiguous. Germline V CDR1 and CDR2: MNHEY, SMNVEV (reference sequence). The CDR3 has 14 residues. V dropped 2 bases and J dropped 2 bases, with 8 bases sitting between them.

This clonotype was counted between two and nine times. This chain uses TRBV9 with TRBJ1-2; maybe TRBD1 (6 bases). The CDR3 totals 15 residues. Trimming cost V 0 bases and J 4 bases, with 13 bases left between them. CDR1 is SGDLS, CDR2 YYNGEE, per germline. The CDR3 loop is CASSVAQGVVYGYTF. The CDR3 DNA reads TGTGCCAGCAGCGTAGCACAGGGAGTTGTCTATGGCTACACCTTC. Complete variable domain (other parts from reference TRBV9 and TRBJ1-2): DSGVTQTPKHLITATGQRVTLRCSPRSGDLSVYWYQQSLDQGLQFLIQYYNGEERAKGNILERFSAQQFPDLHSELNLSSLELGDSALYFCASSVAQGVVYGYTFGSGTRLTVV.

In this sample, this clonotype turned up a few times. This chain uses TRBV12-5 with TRBJ2-7; D is uncertain. The CDR3 covers 11 residues. Germline-derived CDR1 and CDR2 are LGHNT and FRNRAP. V lost 6 bases, J lost 4 bases, and 7 bases lay in between. DNA of the CDR3: TGTGCTAGTGGGTCTGGGTACGAGCAGTACTTC. Its translation is CASGSGYEQYF.

Remarks on this clonotype: One end of the junction varies from germline; a read error may be responsible. The chain has TRBV7-7 and TRBJ2-1; D remains unclear. From germline, CDR1 is SSHAT and CDR2 FNYEAQ (reference sequence). The CDR3 runs 16 residues. The CDR3 DNA follows: TGTGCTAGCAGCTTAGCAATAGACCCGACCTACAATGAGCAGTTCTTC. Protein sequence: CASSLAIDPTYNEQFF.

This clonotype has more than one count but fewer than ten. The rearrangement joins TRBV6-5 to TRBJ2-3; D is uncertain. With 6 bases removed from V and 4 bases from J, the gap between germline ends came to 20 bases. The CDR3 contains 16 residues. CDR1 and CDR2 from the germline V gene are MNHEY and SVGAGI. DNA of the CDR3: TGTGCCAGCAGCTCCGTGTTAATAGGAGTGGCAGATACGCAGTATTTT. The encoded protein is CASSSVLIGVADTQYF.

The rearrangement joins TRBV7-9 to TRBJ1-1; D unresolved. Per germline, CDR1 SEHNR and CDR2 FQNEAQ (reference sequence). There are 15 residues in the CDR3. V lost 3 bases and J 0 bases, leaving 11 bases between the germline ends. The CDR3 coding sequence is TGTGCCAGCAGCTTTCTGATAGGAATGAACACTGAAGCTTTCTTT. It translates to CASSFLIGMNTEAFF. Filled out from reference TRBV7-9 and TRBJ1-1, the complete variable domain reads DTGVSQNPRHKITKRGQNVTFRCDPISEHNRLYWYRQTLGQGPEFLTYFQNEAQLEKSRLLSDRFSAERPKGSFSTLEIQRTEQGDSAMYLCASSFLIGMNTEAFFGQGTRLTVV.

The chain links TRBV12-3 or TRBV12-4 to TRBJ2-7; 7 positions match TRBD1. The V gene end was trimmed by 3 bases and the J gene end by 0 bases; junction bases not matched to a gene: 11. The CDR3 consists of 17 residues. The CDR3 bases are TGTGCCAGCAGTTTTCGATTAACGGGACAGAGCTCCTACGAGCAGTACTTC. Protein product: CASSFRLTGQSSYEQYF.

This clonotype was picked up a small number of times. The rearrangement joins TRBV2 to TRBJ2-1; D possibly corresponds to TRBD2 (6 bases). CDR1 and CDR2 (germline): SNHLY, FYNNEI. The CDR3 spans 15 residues. Trimming stripped 3 bases from V and 5 bases from J, with 14 bases between. CDR3 bases: TGTGCCAGCAGTGATGGGGCGGGGACCAACAATGAGCAGTTCTTC. It is translated as CASSDGAGTNNEQFF.

This clonotype has only a few counts. The V gene is TRBV2, the J gene TRBJ2-1; the D gene is possibly TRBD2 (6 bases). The CDR3 is 15 residues long. Germline assignment: CDR1 SNHLY and CDR2 FYNNEI. V lost 2 bases to trimming and J lost 9 bases, with 17 bases between them. In DNA form, the CDR3 reads TGTGCCAGCAGTGAAAACCCGCGTCTAGCGCCTGAGCAGTTCTTC. It yields the protein CASSENPRLAPEQFF.